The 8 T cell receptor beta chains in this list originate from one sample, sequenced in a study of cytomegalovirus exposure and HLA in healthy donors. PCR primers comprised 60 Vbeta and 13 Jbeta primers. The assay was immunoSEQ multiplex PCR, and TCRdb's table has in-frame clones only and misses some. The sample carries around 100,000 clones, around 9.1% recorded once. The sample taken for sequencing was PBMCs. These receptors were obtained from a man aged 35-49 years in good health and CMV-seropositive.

CDR3 loop: CASSLGGGVGYTF. CDR3 sequence (DNA): TGTGCCAGCAGCCTGGGAGGAGGGGTGGGCTACACCTTC. The chain links TRBV7-3 to TRBJ1-2, with D possibly TRBD1 on 5 matching bases. CDR3 size: 13 residues. Germline CDR1 SGHTA, CDR2 FQGTGA. Trimming removed 5 bases from V and 8 bases from J, with 15 bases in between. Combining the CDR3 with reference TRBV7-3 and TRBJ1-2 gives the whole variable domain GAGVSQTPSNKVTEKGKYVELRCDPISGHTALYWYRQSLGQGPEFLIYFQGTGAADDSGLPNDRFFAVRPEGSVSTLKIQRTERGDSAVYLCASSLGGGVGYTFGSGTRLTVV.

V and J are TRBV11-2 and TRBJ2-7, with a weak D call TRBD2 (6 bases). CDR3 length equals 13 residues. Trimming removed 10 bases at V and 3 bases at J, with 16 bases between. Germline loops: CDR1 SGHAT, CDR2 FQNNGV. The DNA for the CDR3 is TGTGCCATATCCGACGGGGGACTCTACGAGCAGTACTTC. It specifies CAISDGGLYEQYF.

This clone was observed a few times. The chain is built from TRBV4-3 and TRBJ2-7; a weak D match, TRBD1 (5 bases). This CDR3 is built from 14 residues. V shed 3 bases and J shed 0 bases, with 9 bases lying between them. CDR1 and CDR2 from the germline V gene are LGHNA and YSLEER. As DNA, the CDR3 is TGCGCCAGCAGCCAGGACACCCTCTCCTACGAGCAGTACTTC. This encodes CASSQDTLSYEQYF.

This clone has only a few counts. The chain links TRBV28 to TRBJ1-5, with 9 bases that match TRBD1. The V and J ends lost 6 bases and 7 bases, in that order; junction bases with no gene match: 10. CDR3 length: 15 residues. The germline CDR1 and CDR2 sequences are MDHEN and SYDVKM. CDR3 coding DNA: TGTGCCAGCAGCCCACTGGGACAGGGCCTGCAGCCCCAGCATTTT. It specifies CASSPLGQGLQPQHF.

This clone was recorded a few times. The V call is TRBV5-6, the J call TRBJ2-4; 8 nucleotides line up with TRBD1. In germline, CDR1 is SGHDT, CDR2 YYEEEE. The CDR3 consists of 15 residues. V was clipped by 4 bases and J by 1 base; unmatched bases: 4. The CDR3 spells CASSLRGQAKNIQYF. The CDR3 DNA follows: TGTGCCAGCAGCCTCAGGGGGCAGGCCAAAAACATTCAGTACTTC.

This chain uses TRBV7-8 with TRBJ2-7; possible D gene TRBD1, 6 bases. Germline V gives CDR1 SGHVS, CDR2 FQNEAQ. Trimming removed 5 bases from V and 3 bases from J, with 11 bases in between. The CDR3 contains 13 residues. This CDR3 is CASSGQGYYEQYF. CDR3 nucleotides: TGTGCCAGCAGCGGGCAGGGGTACTACGAGCAGTACTTC.

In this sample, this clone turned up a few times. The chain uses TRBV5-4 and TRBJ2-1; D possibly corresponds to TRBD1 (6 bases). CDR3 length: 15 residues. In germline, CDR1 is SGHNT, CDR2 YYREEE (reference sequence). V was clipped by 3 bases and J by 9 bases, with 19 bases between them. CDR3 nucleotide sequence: TGTGCCAGCAGCTCTGGACAGAATAGAATCATTGAGCAGTTCTTC. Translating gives CASSSGQNRIIEQFF. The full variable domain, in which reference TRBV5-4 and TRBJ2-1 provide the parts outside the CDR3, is ETGVTQSPTHLIKTRGQQVTLRCSSQSGHNTVSWYQQALGQGPQFIFQYYREEENGRGNFPPRFSGLQFPNYSSELNVNALELDDSALYLCASSSGQNRIIEQFFGPGTRLTVL.

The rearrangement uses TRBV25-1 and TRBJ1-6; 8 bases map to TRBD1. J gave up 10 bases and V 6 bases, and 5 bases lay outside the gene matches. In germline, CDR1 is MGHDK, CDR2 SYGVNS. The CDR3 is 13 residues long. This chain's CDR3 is CASSLTGESPLHF. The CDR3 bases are TGTGCCAGCAGCCTGACAGGGGAATCACCCCTCCACTTT.